The present TCR beta chain was sequenced within a study of response to subunit inactivated influenza vaccine. Whole-study results and caveats: It was the authors' suggestion that each seasonal influenza vaccination recruits few new T cells.

The V gene's germline CDR1 is MGHRA and CDR2 YSYEKL. CDR3 length equals 14 residues. V was cut by 0 bases and J by 3 bases, with 9 bases left in between. Notes on this clonotype: Its antigen is unknown.

TCRdb redid the calling of the RT-PCR reads with MiXCR, one entry per CDR3 protein. The repertoire includes about 830,000 distinct CDR3 sequences, 15% to 20% of them detected once, and approximately 10% sits in the top ten. This sequence joins TRBV4-1 and TRBJ2-7; D not resolved. The input for sequencing was PBMCs from blood, taken less than 6 days after vaccination. This TCR was recovered from a man in his fifties who received an inactivated influenza vaccine. The CDR3 reads CASSQDSTSYEQYF. CDR3 nucleotide sequence: TGCGCCAGCAGCCAAGATTCGACAAGCTACGAGCAGTACTTC.